A selection of T cell receptor beta chains follows, all from one sample in a study of blood T cell repertoires in COVID-19. Repertoires were generated with immunoSEQ multiplex PCR, while TCRdb's copy carries only in-frame clones and drops some. The profile shows about 160,000 clones, 80% to 95% of them singletons. Sequencing was performed on peripheral blood. These receptors all stem from a woman aged 60-75 years with COVID-19, enrolled during active disease. CDR3s include the opening cysteine and the closing phenylalanine or tryptophan. The D gene is left open where the match is weak. Some rows have no size entry. The others give once, few or many, or a class for an expanded clone.

cdr3_nt	cdr3_aa	v_call	clone_size	j_call	d_call
TGCGCCAGCAGCTTAGGACAGAGTCAAGAGACCCAGTACTTC	CASSLGQSQETQYF	TRBV5-1	.	TRBJ2-5	.
TGTGCCAGCAGTTCCCCCCCTGCAACTAATGAAAAACTGTTTTTT	CASSSPPATNEKLFF	TRBV6-2/TRBV6-3	once	TRBJ1-4	.
TGTGCCAGCAGCGTCATAGCGGGAACGTACAATGAGCAGTTCTTC	CASSVIAGTYNEQFF	TRBV7-2	.	TRBJ2-1	TRBD2
TGTGCCAGTAGCGCACCGAGGGGGTCCAATGAGCAGTTCTTC	CASSAPRGSNEQFF	TRBV19	.	TRBJ2-1	.
TGTGCCAGCAGCTTGACTGAGATTATCATAGATACGCAGTATTTT	CASSLTEIIIDTQYF	TRBV5-6	.	TRBJ2-3	.
TGCGCCAGCAGCCAAGCCGTAAGGGGCGCTGAAGCTTTCTTT	CASSQAVRGAEAFF	TRBV4-1	once	TRBJ1-1	.
TGTGCCAGCATTGAGGGAAATTATGGGAGTGCCTACTATGGCTACACCTTC	CASIEGNYGSAYYGYTF	TRBV6-1	.	TRBJ1-2	.
TGTGCCAGTAGGAACACGACAGGAGGCTTCCTTTATGGCTACACCTTC	CASRNTTGGFLYGYTF	TRBV19	.	TRBJ1-2	.
TGTGCCAGCAGCCAGACAGGGTTGAGTGGCTACACCTTC	CASSQTGLSGYTF	TRBV5-4	.	TRBJ1-2	TRBD1
TGTGCCAGCAGCCAAGTCGGGGGTGGACCTGAAGCTTTCTTT	CASSQVGGGPEAFF	TRBV4-2	.	TRBJ1-1	.
TGCGCCAGCAGCCCCAGGGACAGCAACTATGGCTACACCTTC	CASSPRDSNYGYTF	TRBV5-1	.	TRBJ1-2	TRBD1
TGTGCCAGCAGCTTACAGGGGCGATCCTACGAGCAGTACTTC	CASSLQGRSYEQYF	TRBV7-3	.	TRBJ2-7	.
TGTGCCAGCAGCCAAGGGGTGGGGCCCCAGTACTTC	CASSQGVGPQYF	TRBV3-1/TRBV3-2	.	TRBJ2-5	.
TGTGCCAGCTACCCGGGACAGGGGACCAACACTGAAGCTTTCTTT	CASYPGQGTNTEAFF	TRBV18	once	TRBJ1-1	TRBD1
TGTGCCAGCAGCCCAGATAACTATGGCTACACCTTC	CASSPDNYGYTF	TRBV5-8	.	TRBJ1-2	.
TGTGCCAGTAATCATGGGGACAGGCTCTATGGCTACACCTTC	CASNHGDRLYGYTF	TRBV19	.	TRBJ1-2	TRBD1
TGTGCCAGCAGCAAAGCCCGGCGGGGTGGGGCCTACAATGAGCAGTTCTTC	CASSKARRGGAYNEQFF	TRBV21-1	.	TRBJ2-1	.
TGTGCCAGCAGCTTTCTCCCGGGACAGGGGGCGTGGAACACTGAAGCTTTCTTT	CASSFLPGQGAWNTEAFF	TRBV7-8	.	TRBJ1-1	TRBD1
TGCGCCAGCAGTCACGGGTCCGGCAATCAGCCCCAGCATTTT	CASSHGSGNQPQHF	TRBV23-1	.	TRBJ1-5	.
TGTGCCACCAGCAGGACTAGCGGGGGGGCCGTCGACACCGGGGAGCTGTTTTTT	CATSRTSGGAVDTGELFF	TRBV15	.	TRBJ2-2	TRBD2
TGTGCCAGTATCCCACGAGGGGGATTCAAGTACGAGCAGTACTTC	CASIPRGGFKYEQYF	TRBV19	.	TRBJ2-7	.
TGTGCCACCAGCAAAGAGGGAGGAGCTATGAACACTGAAGCTTTCTTT	CATSKEGGAMNTEAFF	TRBV15	.	TRBJ1-1	.
TGTGCCAGCAGCCTGCAGGGTAGTCGGGGGTCACCCCTCCACTTT	CASSLQGSRGSPLHF	TRBV5-4	once	TRBJ1-6	.
TGTGCCAGCAGCACCTCGCGGACAGGCCTCACTGAAGCTTTCTTT	CASSTSRTGLTEAFF	TRBV5-6	.	TRBJ1-1	TRBD1
TGTGCCAGCAGCTTGCGACAGGGGCTCTCACCCCTCCACTTT	CASSLRQGLSPLHF	TRBV5-5	.	TRBJ1-6	TRBD1
TGTGCCAGCAGCCAGACTAGCGGGACTTACAATGAGCAGTTCTTC	CASSQTSGTYNEQFF	TRBV3-1/TRBV3-2	.	TRBJ2-1	TRBD2
TGTGCCAGCAGTAGGGGTGGACAGGCAAGGCAGCCCCAGCATTTT	CASSRGGQARQPQHF	TRBV11-2	.	TRBJ1-5	TRBD1
TGTGCCAGTAGTGGCCTACAGGGTGAAGCTTTCTTT	CASSGLQGEAFF	TRBV19	.	TRBJ1-1	.
TGTGCCAGCAGTTACTCCGCGGCTAACACTGAAGCTTTCTTT	CASSYSAANTEAFF	TRBV6-2/TRBV6-3	.	TRBJ1-1	.
TGTGCCATCAATGAGGGGGCGGACGCCGGCTACACCTTC	CAINEGADAGYTF	TRBV10-3	.	TRBJ1-2	TRBD1
TGCGCCAGCAGCTTGGATGTTGGAGGGATCGATTCACCCCTCCACTTT	CASSLDVGGIDSPLHF	TRBV5-1	.	TRBJ1-6	.
TGTGCTAGTGGTTTGACGCAGGGGGCCTACAATGAGCAGTTCTTC	CASGLTQGAYNEQFF	TRBV12-5	.	TRBJ2-1	TRBD1
TGTGCCAGCAGCTGGACTAGCGGGGGGGCGGCCACCGGGGAGCTGTTTTTT	CASSWTSGGAATGELFF	TRBV9	.	TRBJ2-2	TRBD2
TGTGCCAGCAGCTTGGCGACTCAAAGCTCCTACAATGAGCAGTTCTTC	CASSLATQSSYNEQFF	TRBV7-9	.	TRBJ2-1	.
TGTGCCAGCAGCCTCCACAGGGACTATGGCTACACCTTC	CASSLHRDYGYTF	TRBV7-9	.	TRBJ1-2	.
TGCGCCAGCAGCCAGCTAGCGGGCTACAATGAGCAGTTCTTC	CASSQLAGYNEQFF	TRBV4-1	few	TRBJ2-1	TRBD2
TGTGCCACCCGGACAGGGACAAGGACGGAGACCCAGTACTTC	CATRTGTRTETQYF	TRBV10-3	.	TRBJ2-5	TRBD1
TGTGCCAGCAGTTACGGGACAGTATACAATGAGCAGTTCTTC	CASSYGTVYNEQFF	TRBV6-5	.	TRBJ2-1	TRBD1
TGTGCCAGCAGCTTCGGCGGGGGGGGCACAGATACGCAGTATTTT	CASSFGGGGTDTQYF	TRBV11-3	.	TRBJ2-3	TRBD2
TGTGCCAGCAGCTTAGGCCGCGCACAGGGGCATTTGGGCGGCTACACCTTC	CASSLGRAQGHLGGYTF	TRBV11-2	.	TRBJ1-2	TRBD1
TGTGCCAGCACCTTAAGACAGGGACAGGGATGGGGAGAGCAGTACTTC	CASTLRQGQGWGEQYF	TRBV7-6	.	TRBJ2-7	TRBD1
TGTGCCAGCAGCGTAGGGCACATGAACACTGAAGCTTTCTTT	CASSVGHMNTEAFF	TRBV9	.	TRBJ1-1	.
TGCAGCGTCCGGCAGGTACTAGAGACCCAGTACTTC	CSVRQVLETQYF	TRBV29-1	.	TRBJ2-5	.
TGTGCCAGCAGCGTAGGGCAGAATGAAAAACTGTTTTTT	CASSVGQNEKLFF	TRBV9	.	TRBJ1-4	.
TGTGCCAGCAGCTTGAGTAGCGTCGAGGGGACCCAGTACTTC	CASSLSSVEGTQYF	TRBV7-8	.	TRBJ2-5	.
TGTGCCAGCTCACCACCGCCCGGGGTGGGCTCCTACAATGAGCAGTTCTTC	CASSPPPGVGSYNEQFF	TRBV18	.	TRBJ2-1	.
TGCAGCGTGACTAGCGGGGGAGTTTCCGGGGAGCTGTTTTTT	CSVTSGGVSGELFF	TRBV29-1	.	TRBJ2-2	TRBD2
TGTGCCAGCAGCTTAGTCTTATCGGGGGGGGCCACTGAAGCTTTCTTT	CASSLVLSGGATEAFF	TRBV11-3	once	TRBJ1-1	.